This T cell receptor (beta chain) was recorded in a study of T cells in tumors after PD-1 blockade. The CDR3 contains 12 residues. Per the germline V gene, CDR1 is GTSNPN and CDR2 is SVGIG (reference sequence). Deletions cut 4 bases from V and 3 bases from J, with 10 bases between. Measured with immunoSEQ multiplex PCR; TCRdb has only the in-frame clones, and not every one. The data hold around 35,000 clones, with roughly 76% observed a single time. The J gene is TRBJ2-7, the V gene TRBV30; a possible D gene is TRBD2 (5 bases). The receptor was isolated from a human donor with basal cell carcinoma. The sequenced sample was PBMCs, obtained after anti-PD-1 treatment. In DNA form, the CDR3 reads TGTGCCTGGACCCTCAGCGGCTACGAGCAGTACTTC. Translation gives CAWTLSGYEQYF.